The entry that follows covers one TCR beta chain sequence. Measured with immunoSEQ multiplex PCR; TCRdb has only the in-frame clones, and not every one. The profile shows about 63,000 clones, around 92% of them singletons. CDR3 length equals 16 residues. Trimming took off 2 bases at V and 5 bases at J, with 16 bases between the two ends. Germline assignment: CDR1 KGHSH and CDR2 LQKENI. The sample is drawn from a study of cytomegalovirus exposure and HLA in healthy donors. Sequencing input: PBMCs. The sequence derives from a woman aged 18-35 years in good health and CMV-seronegative. This chain connects TRBV18 to TRBJ1-5; the D gene is possibly TRBD1 (6 bases). The CDR3 loop is CASSPIGQTRDQPQHF. DNA for the CDR3: TGTGCCAGCTCACCAATTGGACAGACCAGAGATCAGCCCCAGCATTTT.